The text below deals with one T cell receptor beta chain. The data derive from a study of blood T cell repertoires in COVID-19. The V gene lost 2 bases and the J gene lost 5 bases, with 14 bases spanning the gap. The CDR3 covers 15 residues. CDR1 LGHNA and CDR2 YSLEER come from the germline V gene. Here immunoSEQ multiplex PCR was the method, and the copy in TCRdb shows in-frame clones only, minus some. The profile shows 200,000 or so clones, 87% of them singletons. The TCR comes from a man aged 30 to 45 who had recovered from COVID-19. Sequenced material: PBMCs or T cells enriched from blood (not recorded which). J is TRBJ2-3 and V is TRBV4-3, with D possibly matching TRBD1 (5 bases). The CDR3 loop is CASSQRRGGEDTQYF. CDR3 DNA: TGCGCCAGCAGCCAAAGAAGGGGCGGTGAAGATACGCAGTATTTT.